Presented here are 27 T cell receptor beta chains from one specimen sequenced in a study of post-analysis software for immune sequencing data. Study outcomes and limitations: Included in a set of roughly five TRBV segments more frequent in patients than controls were TRBV5-6, TRBV5-1 and TRBV20-1.

Libraries were made from TCR beta cDNA, and they carried unique molecular identifiers. One entry per CDR3 protein results from TCRdb running MiXCR on the PCR reads. The profile shows 450,000 or so distinct CDR3 sequences, around 40% of them singletons. Their target antigens are unknown. The sequencing input was blood. These receptors originate from a girl aged 5-17 years with multiple sclerosis.

This clonotype was counted a few times. The genes are TRBV5-6 and TRBJ2-7; TRBD2 matches 7 bases. V dropped 2 bases and J dropped 2; count of bases not matched to a gene: 7. From germline, CDR1 is SGHDT and CDR2 YYEEEE. The CDR3 covers 15 residues. CDR3 coding DNA: TGTGCCAGCAGCTTACTAGCGTTCGCGACCTACGAGCAGTACTTC. It translates to CASSLLAFATYEQYF.

Note on this clonotype: At one boundary the junction diverges from the germline segment, which might be a read error. V is TRBV28 and J is TRBJ2-6; D tentatively fits TRBD1 or TRBD2 (5 bases each). The CDR3 runs 16 residues. In germline, CDR1 is MDHEN, CDR2 SYDVKM. CDR3 in amino acids: CASGFFGGPGANVRTF. CDR3 nucleotides: TGTGCCAGCGGGTTTTTTGGGGGACCTGGGGCCAACGTCCGGACTTTC. Full variable domain (missing parts from reference TRBV28 and TRBJ2-6): DVKVTQSSRYLVKRTGEKVFLECVQDMDHENMFWYRQDPGLGLRLIYFSYDVKMKEKGDIPEGYSVSREKKERFSLILESASTNQTSMYLCASGFFGGPGANVRTFGAGSRLTVL.

This CDR3 is CASSFTSTSGTDTQYF. The CDR3, as DNA: TGCGCCAGCAGCTTTACTAGCACGTCGGGCACAGATACGCAGTATTTT. This rearrangement joins TRBV5-1 to TRBJ2-3, with D maybe TRBD2 (6 bases). Trimming removed 2 bases at V and 1 base at J, with 14 bases between. Germline CDR1 SGHRS, CDR2 YFSETQ. The CDR3 covers 16 residues.

A word on this clonotype: At one end, the junction sequence differs from germline, possibly due to a read error. J is TRBJ2-4 and V is TRBV27, with 7 bases lining up with TRBD1. This CDR3 has 13 amino acids. Germline V gene data show CDR1 as MNHEY and CDR2 as SMNVEV (reference sequence). CDR3 amino acids: CANSWRDRDIQYF. The CDR3 DNA sequence: TGTGCCAACAGTTGGAGAGACAGGGACATTCAGTACTTC.

Regarding this clonotype: A junction end diverges from the germline sequence, so it may reflect a read error. The rearrangement links TRBV4-1 to TRBJ2-1; 7 bases agree with TRBD1. CDR3 length: 15 residues. Germline CDR1 reads MGHRA; CDR2 reads YSYEKL. The CDR3 DNA reads TGCGGCAGCAGCCAAGAGGTAATCAGGGGGAGTGAGCAGTTCTTC. Its protein is CGSSQEVIRGSEQFF.

A few counts support this clonotype. This sequence joins TRBV20-1 and TRBJ1-5; D might be TRBD1 (5 bases). The CDR3 runs 12 residues. Germline V gives CDR1 DFQATT, CDR2 SNEGSKA (reference sequence). Trimming shortened V by 3 bases and J by 5 bases, and 8 bases separated the two germline ends. The CDR3 DNA reads as TGCAGTGCTAGGGGGGTGGATCAGCCCCAGCATTTT. Its protein is CSARGVDQPQHF.

The chain joins TRBV12-3 or TRBV12-4 to TRBJ2-1, with 11 bases that match TRBD2. The junction had 6 bases not matched to a gene; V was cut back by 5 bases and J by 6 bases. CDR3 size: 15 residues. This chain's CDR3 is CASSLGLAGINEQFF. DNA of the CDR3: TGTGCCAGCAGTCTTGGACTAGCGGGCATCAATGAGCAGTTCTTC.

CDR3 sequence: CASSPKETNYGYTF. CDR3 sequence (DNA): TGTGCCAGCTCCCCGAAGGAGACTAACTATGGCTACACCTTC. This sequence joins TRBV6-6 and TRBJ1-2; D not certain. The CDR3 has 14 residues. The V end was cut by 8 bases, the J end by 0 bases, with 13 bases between. Per germline, CDR1 MNHNY and CDR2 SVGAGI (reference sequence).

This rearrangement joins TRBV19 to TRBJ2-7, with 9 nucleotides matching TRBD2. CDR3 length: 15 amino acids. V shed 5 bases and J 5 bases; nucleotides not matched to a gene: 10. Per germline, CDR1 LNHDA and CDR2 SQIVND (reference sequence). The CDR3 sequence: CASSVRTSESHEQYF. CDR3 DNA: TGTGCCAGTAGTGTACGGACTAGCGAGTCCCACGAGCAGTACTTC.

J is TRBJ1-5 and V is TRBV19, with D perhaps TRBD1 (6 bases). The CDR3 contains 13 residues. The germline gives CDR1 LNHDA, CDR2 SQIVND (reference sequence). With 9 bases removed from V and 4 bases from J, the gap between germline ends came to 13 bases. The CDR3 DNA sequence: TGTGCCAGCACCCCGGGGGCGAATCAGCCCCAGCATTTT. This codes for CASTPGANQPQHF.

In this sample, this clonotype turned up a few times. The chain combines TRBV24-1 with TRBJ1-2, with D maybe TRBD1 (6 bases). In germline, CDR1 is KGHDR, CDR2 SFDVKD. Trimming cost V 4 bases and J 4 bases, with 12 bases left between them. The CDR3 has 14 residues. The CDR3 is CATSDPGQSYGYTF. CDR3 in DNA: TGTGCCACCAGTGACCCTGGACAGAGCTATGGCTACACCTTC.

DNA for the CDR3: TGTGCCAGCAGTTACTCCAGGGTGTTGGAGACCCAGTACTTC. Translating gives CASSYSRVLETQYF. V and J are TRBV6-6 and TRBJ2-5; possibly TRBD1 for D (5 bases). The germline V gene has CDR1 MNHNY and CDR2 SVGAGI (reference sequence). This CDR3 has 14 amino acids. V was pared by 0 bases and J by 5 bases, with 10 bases between.

There are a few counts of this clonotype. This chain links TRBV7-2 with TRBJ2-3; D unresolved. CDR1 is SGHTA and CDR2 is FQGNSA in the germline V gene. CDR3 length equals 13 residues. Trimming took off 5 bases at V and 2 bases at J, with 8 bases between the two ends. CDR3 sequence: CASSRVDTDTQYF. The CDR3 nucleotides are TGTGCCAGCAGCCGGGTAGACACAGATACGCAGTATTTT.

This chain links TRBV9 with TRBJ2-4, with 10 bases that match TRBD1. The CDR3 runs to 15 residues. V was pared by 0 bases and J by 9 bases, with 6 bases of the junction left unmatched. Germline lookup yields CDR1 SGDLS and CDR2 YYNGEE. The CDR3 loop reads CASSVDGTGVFIQYF. CDR3 sequence (DNA): TGTGCCAGCAGCGTAGATGGGACAGGGGTTTTCATTCAGTACTTC.

The chain has TRBV4-1 and TRBJ2-1; a weak D match, TRBD2 (5 bases). The ends were cut back, 0 bases at V and 9 bases at J, with 21 bases in the middle. CDR3 size: 17 residues. Germline-derived CDR1 and CDR2 are MGHRA and YSYEKL. The CDR3: CASSQEWASGAVAEQFF. The DNA of the CDR3 is TGCGCCAGCAGCCAAGAATGGGCCAGCGGAGCTGTAGCTGAGCAGTTCTTC.

This clonotype was counted a few times. The chain uses TRBV4-2 and TRBJ2-7; no clear D. V was clipped by 1 base and J by 0 bases, with 13 bases between them. CDR1 is LGHNA and CDR2 is YNFKEQ in the germline V gene. The CDR3 extends over 16 amino acids. CDR3 bases: TGTGCCAGCAGCCAAGGCGCTGGAAGGAGCTCCTACGAGCAGTACTTC. This translates into CASSQGAGRSSYEQYF.

There are a few counts of this clonotype. The CDR3 loop reads CASSDPGQMDYEQYF. CDR3 coding DNA: TGTGCCAGCAGTGACCCGGGACAGATGGACTACGAGCAGTACTTC. V and J are TRBV25-1 and TRBJ2-7, with 7 bases identical to TRBD1. The CDR3 extends over 15 amino acids. J gave up 3 bases and V 3 bases, and 8 bases lay outside the gene matches. Germline lookup yields CDR1 MGHDK and CDR2 SYGVNS.

The sample holds a few counts of this clonotype. The V call is TRBV20-1, the J call TRBJ2-5, with no clear D. CDR3 length: 13 amino acids. Trimming left V 2 bases short and J 5 bases short, with 12 bases between. CDR1 and CDR2 from the germline V gene are DFQATT and SNEGSKA (reference sequence). This CDR3 is CSARRRSPETQYF. The CDR3 nucleotides read TGCAGTGCTAGAAGACGGTCCCCGGAGACCCAGTACTTC.

The CDR3 is CASSPPGLSSSYEQYF. CDR3 coding DNA: TGTGCCAGCAGCCCCCCAGGCCTATCTAGCTCCTACGAGCAGTACTTC. The rearrangement joins TRBV12-3 or TRBV12-4 to TRBJ2-7; D unclear. The V end was cut by 6 bases, the J end by 0 bases, with 18 bases between. The CDR3 sequence is 16 residues long.

This clonotype occurred a few times. This chain links TRBV4-3 with TRBJ2-1; 12 nucleotides agree with TRBD2. The CDR3 length is 17 residues. V lost 0 bases to trimming and J lost 8 bases; unmatched junction nucleotides: 8. Germline assignment: CDR1 LGHNA and CDR2 YSLEER. Here the CDR3 reads CASSQDTSGRPRDEQFF. In nucleotides, the CDR3 is TGCGCCAGCAGCCAAGATACTAGCGGGAGGCCTAGGGATGAGCAGTTCTTC.

The chain links TRBV6-1 to TRBJ2-7, with 14 bases identical to TRBD2. CDR1 and CDR2 (germline): MNHNS, SASEGT. V lost 4 bases and J lost 3; bases outside the gene matches: 2. The CDR3 is 15 amino acids. CDR3 sequence reads: CASSGGLAGVYEQYF. DNA of the CDR3: TGTGCCAGCAGTGGGGGACTAGCGGGGGTCTACGAGCAGTACTTC.

The chain is built from TRBV27 and TRBJ2-3, with 9 bases matching TRBD1. The CDR3 covers 16 residues. J was trimmed by 1 base and V by 5 bases; bases with no gene match: 7. CDR1 is MNHEY, CDR2 SMNVEV, per germline (reference sequence). The CDR3 nucleotides are TGTGCCAGCAGTGACCGGGACAGGGTCGGCACAGATACGCAGTATTTT. Translating it yields CASSDRDRVGTDTQYF.

This clonotype has only a few counts. V and J are TRBV10-3 and TRBJ2-7; 10 positions match TRBD2. The J segment lost 2 bases and the V segment lost 5 bases, leaving 6 bases of the junction unmatched. Germline-derived CDR1 and CDR2 are ENHRY and SYGVKD. This CDR3 comprises 15 residues. The DNA of the CDR3 is TGTGCCATCAGTACGGTAGCGGGAGGACCCTACGAGCAGTACTTC. It is translated as CAISTVAGGPYEQYF.

The chain employs TRBV15 and TRBJ2-7; 9 bases match TRBD1. CDR1 is LNHNV and CDR2 is YYDKDF in the germline V gene (reference sequence). This CDR3 contains 18 residues. After removal of 1 base from V and 2 bases from J, the junction contained 12 bases not matched to a gene. The CDR3 sequence: CATSRGLPSGTGPYEQYF. The CDR3 DNA is TGTGCCACCAGCAGAGGTTTACCCTCAGGGACAGGGCCCTACGAGCAGTACTTC.

V usage is TRBV4-2 and J usage is TRBJ2-5; D gene ambiguous. The DNA matches TRBJ2-7 better at its end, which makes the J call doubtful. CDR3 length equals 13 residues. Germline V gene sequence: CDR1 LGHNA, CDR2 YNFKEQ. Written as DNA, the CDR3 is TGTGCCAGCAGCCAAGTTCAGGACTACGAGCAGTACTTC. The encoded protein is CASSQVQDYEQYF.

The J gene is TRBJ2-4, the V gene TRBV7-2; D ambiguous. V was clipped by 5 bases and J by 5 bases, with 13 bases between them. Germline V lookup: CDR1 SGHTA, CDR2 FQGNSA. The CDR3 spans 14 residues. CDR3 sequence: CASSAVAGQNIQYF. CDR3 DNA: TGTGCCAGCAGCGCGGTTGCAGGCCAAAACATTCAGTACTTC.

The rearrangement uses TRBV24-1 and TRBJ2-7; possible D gene TRBD1, 5 bases. V was pared by 5 bases and J by 2 bases, with 9 bases between. Per germline, CDR1 KGHDR and CDR2 SFDVKD. The CDR3 spans 13 residues. This CDR3 is CATSVQGPYEQYF. CDR3 in DNA: TGTGCCACCAGTGTTCAGGGCCCCTACGAGCAGTACTTC.